This T cell receptor beta chain was identified during a study of blood T cell repertoires in COVID-19. Background on the study: Acute-phase and convalescent COVID-19 samples originated in the United States, Italy and Spain. T cells, B-cell-depleted T cells, or PBMCs provided the cDNA or gDNA that served as material.

Germline CDR1 reads MGHDK; CDR2 reads SYGVNS. The CDR3 totals 14 residues. Trimming took 2 bases from V and 6 from J; bases not matched to a gene: 6. Under the authors' procedure: Counts of nucleated cells, estimated from reference gene primer amplification, were obtained. Clones were read by immunoSEQ multiplex PCR, and TCRdb kept only the in-frame ones, dropping some. V and J calls and clone size follow that table, whereas D and trimming were derived from the DNA. The sample yields about 100,000 clones, 88% seen once. The clonotype comes from a human donor in a cohort sampled during active COVID-19. This sequence joins TRBV25-1 and TRBJ1-1; 7 positions match TRBD1. Sequencing was performed on peripheral blood. CDR3 in DNA: TGTGCCAGCAGTGAAAATCGTGGACAGGCTGAAGCTTTCTTT. It is translated as CASSENRGQAEAFF.